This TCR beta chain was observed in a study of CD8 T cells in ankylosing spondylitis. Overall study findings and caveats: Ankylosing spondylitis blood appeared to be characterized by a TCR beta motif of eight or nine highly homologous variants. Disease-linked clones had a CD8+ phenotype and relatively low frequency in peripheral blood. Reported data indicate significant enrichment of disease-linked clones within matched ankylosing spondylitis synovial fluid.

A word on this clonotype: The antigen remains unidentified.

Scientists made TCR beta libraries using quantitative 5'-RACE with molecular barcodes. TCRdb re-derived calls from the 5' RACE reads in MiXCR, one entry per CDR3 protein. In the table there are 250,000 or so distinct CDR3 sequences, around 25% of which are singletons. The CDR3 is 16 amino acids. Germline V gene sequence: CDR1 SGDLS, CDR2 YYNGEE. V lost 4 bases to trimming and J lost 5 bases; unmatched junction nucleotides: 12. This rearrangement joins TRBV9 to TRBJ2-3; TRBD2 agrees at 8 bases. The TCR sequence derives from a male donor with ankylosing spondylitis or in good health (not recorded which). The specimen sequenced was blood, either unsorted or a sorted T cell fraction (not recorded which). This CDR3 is CASSFSGAGPLDTQYF. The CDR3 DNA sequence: TGTGCCAGCAGCTTTAGCGGGGCGGGACCATTAGATACGCAGTATTTT.